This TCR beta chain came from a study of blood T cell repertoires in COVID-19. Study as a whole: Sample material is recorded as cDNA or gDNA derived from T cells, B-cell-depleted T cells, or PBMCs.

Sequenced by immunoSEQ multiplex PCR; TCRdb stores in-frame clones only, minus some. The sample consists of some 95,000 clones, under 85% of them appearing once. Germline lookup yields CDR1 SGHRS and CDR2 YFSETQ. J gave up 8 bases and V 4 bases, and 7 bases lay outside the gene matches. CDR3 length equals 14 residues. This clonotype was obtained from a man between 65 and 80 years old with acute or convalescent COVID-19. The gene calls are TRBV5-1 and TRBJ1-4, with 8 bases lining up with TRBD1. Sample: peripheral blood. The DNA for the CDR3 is TGCGCCAGCAGCCCAGGACAGGGTAACGAAAAACTGTTTTTT. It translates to CASSPGQGNEKLFF.